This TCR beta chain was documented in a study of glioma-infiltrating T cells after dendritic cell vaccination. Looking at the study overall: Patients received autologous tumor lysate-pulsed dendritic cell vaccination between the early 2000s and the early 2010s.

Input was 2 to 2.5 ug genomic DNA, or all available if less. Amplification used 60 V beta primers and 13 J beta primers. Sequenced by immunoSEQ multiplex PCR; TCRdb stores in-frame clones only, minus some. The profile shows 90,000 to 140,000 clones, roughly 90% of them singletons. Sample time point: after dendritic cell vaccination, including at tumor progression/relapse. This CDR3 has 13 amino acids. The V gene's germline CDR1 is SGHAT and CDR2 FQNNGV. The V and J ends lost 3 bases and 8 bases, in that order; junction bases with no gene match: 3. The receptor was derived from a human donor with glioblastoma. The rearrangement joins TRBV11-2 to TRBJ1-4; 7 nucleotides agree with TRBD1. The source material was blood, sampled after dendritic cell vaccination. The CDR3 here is CASSFDRDEKLFF. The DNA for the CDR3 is TGTGCCAGCAGCTTCGACAGGGACGAAAAACTGTTTTTT.